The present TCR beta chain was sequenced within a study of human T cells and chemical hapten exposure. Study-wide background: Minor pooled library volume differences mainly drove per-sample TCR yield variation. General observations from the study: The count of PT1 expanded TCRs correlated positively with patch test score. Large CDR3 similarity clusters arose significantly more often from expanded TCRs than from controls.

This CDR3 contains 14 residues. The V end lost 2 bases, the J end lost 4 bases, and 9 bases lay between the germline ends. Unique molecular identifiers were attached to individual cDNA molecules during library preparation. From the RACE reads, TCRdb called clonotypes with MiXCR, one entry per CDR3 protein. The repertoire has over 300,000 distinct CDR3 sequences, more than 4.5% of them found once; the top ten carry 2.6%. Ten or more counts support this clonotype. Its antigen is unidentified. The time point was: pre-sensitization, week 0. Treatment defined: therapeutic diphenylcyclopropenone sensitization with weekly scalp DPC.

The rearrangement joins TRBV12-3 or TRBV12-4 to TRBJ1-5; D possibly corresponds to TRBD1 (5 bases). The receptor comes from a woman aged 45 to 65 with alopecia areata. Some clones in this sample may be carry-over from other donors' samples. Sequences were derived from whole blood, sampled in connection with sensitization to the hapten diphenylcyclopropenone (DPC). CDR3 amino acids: CASSLREGNQPQHF. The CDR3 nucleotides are TGTGCCAGCAGTTTAAGGGAGGGGAATCAGCCCCAGCATTTT.